A selection of T cell receptor beta chains follows, all from one sample in a study of blood T cell repertoires in COVID-19. This table comes from immunoSEQ multiplex PCR, and its TCRdb copy is limited to in-frame clones, with some not included. Here the sample spans about 57,000 clones, almost 85% being singletons. The source material was peripheral blood. These receptors all stem from a woman of 80 years or more with acute or convalescent COVID-19. Each CDR3 is given with its conserved first and last residue. The order of the fields is V gene, D gene, J gene, CDR3 protein. The D gene is left open where the match is weak.

v_call: TRBV7-3
d_call: TRBD2
j_call: TRBJ2-2
cdr3_aa: CASSNSGSGAGELFF

v_call: TRBV18
d_call: -
j_call: TRBJ1-2
cdr3_aa: CASSPITQEHGYTF

v_call: TRBV5-1
d_call: -
j_call: TRBJ2-1
cdr3_aa: CASQRGAPNNEQFF

v_call: TRBV11-2
d_call: TRBD2
j_call: TRBJ2-7
cdr3_aa: CASSLVAGGYEQYF

v_call: TRBV28
d_call: TRBD1
j_call: TRBJ2-7
cdr3_aa: CASSDGTGKNEQYF

v_call: TRBV11-2
d_call: TRBD2
j_call: TRBJ2-7
cdr3_aa: CASSPLGAGDLHEQYF

v_call: TRBV2
d_call: TRBD2
j_call: TRBJ2-3
cdr3_aa: CASSEWGLGVPTDTQYF

v_call: TRBV2
d_call: -
j_call: TRBJ1-3
cdr3_aa: CASSEESVSGNTIYF

v_call: TRBV24-1
d_call: TRBD1
j_call: TRBJ2-5
cdr3_aa: CATGRPRDRGRETQYF

v_call: TRBV19
d_call: -
j_call: TRBJ2-1
cdr3_aa: CASSQRGGASVVNEQFF

v_call: TRBV5-6
d_call: TRBD1
j_call: TRBJ1-2
cdr3_aa: CASSFFSGTGNRALRTF

v_call: TRBV6-5
d_call: -
j_call: TRBJ2-7
cdr3_aa: CASSYSVREYYEQYF

v_call: TRBV6-5
d_call: -
j_call: TRBJ2-2
cdr3_aa: CASSLRTTAPGELFF

v_call: TRBV27
d_call: TRBD2
j_call: TRBJ2-7
cdr3_aa: CASSLLAGDTTYEQYF

v_call: TRBV5-1
d_call: TRBD2
j_call: TRBJ2-1
cdr3_aa: CASSLSSGDFGEQFF

v_call: TRBV19
d_call: -
j_call: TRBJ2-1
cdr3_aa: CASSIGRGITEQFF